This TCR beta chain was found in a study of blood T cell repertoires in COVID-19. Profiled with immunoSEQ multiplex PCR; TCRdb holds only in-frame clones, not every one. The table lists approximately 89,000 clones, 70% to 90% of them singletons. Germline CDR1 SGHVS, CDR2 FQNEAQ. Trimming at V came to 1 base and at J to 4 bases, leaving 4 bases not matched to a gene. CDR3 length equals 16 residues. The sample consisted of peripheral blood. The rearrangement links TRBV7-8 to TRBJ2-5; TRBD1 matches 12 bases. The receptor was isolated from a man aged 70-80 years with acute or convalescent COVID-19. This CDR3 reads CASSLGGTGGGETQYF. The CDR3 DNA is TGTGCCAGCAGCTTAGGGGGGACAGGGGGCGGAGAGACCCAGTACTTC.